Each of the 17 T cell receptor beta chains below was sequenced from the same sample in a study of blood T cell repertoires in COVID-19 (dated by TCRdb to about 2020). Libraries were made using the immunoSEQ multiplex PCR assay. The source is immuneACCESS, and TCRdb retained only in-frame sequences with V and J called. Part of the clones is not carried over; for the studies checked, unresolved V genes explain less than half of this, and the remainder is unexplained. The sample table contains around 220,000 clones; only one count was recorded for about 93% of them. The top ten hold around 2% of the sample. The sequenced material came from PBMCs or T cells enriched from blood (not recorded which). These receptors were obtained from a woman younger than 30 who had recovered from COVID-19.

V usage is TRBV28 and J usage is TRBJ1-4, with TRBD1 matching over 9 bases. Germline values: CDR1 MDHEN, CDR2 SYDVKM. The CDR3 runs 14 residues. V was clipped by 5 bases and J by 5 bases; unmatched bases: 3. This CDR3 is CASSRDRGNEKLFF. CDR3 nucleotides: TGTGCCAGCAGTCGTGACAGGGGGAATGAAAAACTGTTTTTT.

This rearrangement joins TRBV19 to TRBJ2-7; TRBD2 aligns across 9 bases. Trimming removed 5 bases from V and 5 bases from J; junction bases left unmatched: 16. Germline loops: CDR1 LNHDA, CDR2 SQIVND (reference sequence). The CDR3 extends over 17 amino acids. CDR3 amino acids: CASSLYGGLAGADEQYF. The CDR3, as DNA: TGTGCCAGTAGTTTATACGGGGGTTTAGCGGGAGCGGACGAGCAGTACTTC.

The V gene is TRBV11-2, the J gene TRBJ2-7, with D possibly TRBD2 on 6 matching bases. The CDR3 loop spans 15 amino acids. Germline CDR1 SGHAT, CDR2 FQNNGV. Trimming took off 4 bases at V and 2 bases at J, with 15 bases between the two ends. The CDR3 here is CASSSLTLATYEQYF. In DNA form, the CDR3 reads TGTGCCAGCAGCTCCCTAACCCTAGCGACCTACGAGCAGTACTTC. Drawing the rest from reference TRBV11-2 and TRBJ2-7, the complete variable domain is EAGVAQSPRYKIIEKRQSVAFWCNPISGHATLYWYQQILGQGPKLLIQFQNNGVVDDSQLPKDRFSAERLKGVDSTLKIQPAKLEDSAVYLCASSSLTLATYEQYFGPGTRLTVT.

This chain uses TRBV10-3 with TRBJ2-1, with TRBD2 identical over 11 bases. Per germline, CDR1 ENHRY and CDR2 SYGVKD. V dropped 4 bases and J dropped 7; count of bases not matched to a gene: 9. This CDR3 is built from 16 residues. The CDR3 is CAISATSGSGGNEQFF. As DNA, the CDR3 is TGTGCCATCAGTGCTACTAGCGGGAGCGGCGGAAATGAGCAGTTCTTC.

This clone occurred a few times. The gene calls are TRBV12-3 or TRBV12-4 and TRBJ1-5, with D possibly being TRBD1 (6 bases). The CDR3 runs to 13 residues. The ends were cut back, 3 bases at V and 8 bases at J, with 11 bases in the middle. The CDR3 nucleotides are TGTGCCAGCAGTTTGGGGGGGCGCGAGCCCCAGCATTTT. Protein: CASSLGGREPQHF.

This chain joins TRBV5-1 and TRBJ2-1, with D hard to call. V was pared by 4 bases and J by 2 bases, with 13 bases between. The CDR3 spans 15 residues. Per germline, CDR1 SGHRS and CDR2 YFSETQ. CDR3 sequence: CASSLNIVTYNEQFF. The CDR3 coding sequence is TGCGCCAGCAGCCTCAACATCGTCACCTACAATGAGCAGTTCTTC. Complete variable domain (other parts from reference TRBV5-1 and TRBJ2-1): KAGVTQTPRYLIKTRGQQVTLSCSPISGHRSVSWYQQTPGQGLQFLFEYFSETQRNKGNFPGRFSGRQFSNSRSEMNVSTLELGDSALYLCASSLNIVTYNEQFFGPGTRLTVL.

This chain uses TRBV5-1 with TRBJ2-5, with 8 bases matching TRBD1. Germline V gives CDR1 SGHRS, CDR2 YFSETQ. This CDR3 is built from 13 residues. J gave up 4 bases and V 8 bases, and 7 bases lay outside the gene matches. CDR3 bases: TGCGCCAGTGAAACAGGGGGAGGAGAGACCCAGTACTTC. Encoded protein: CASETGGGETQYF. The full variable domain, in which reference TRBV5-1 and TRBJ2-5 provide the parts outside the CDR3, is KAGVTQTPRYLIKTRGQQVTLSCSPISGHRSVSWYQQTPGQGLQFLFEYFSETQRNKGNFPGRFSGRQFSNSRSEMNVSTLELGDSALYLCASETGGGETQYFGPGTRLLVL.

The chain joins TRBV4-1 to TRBJ1-2; weak D call: TRBD1 (6 bases). Trimming stripped 1 base from V and 2 bases from J, with 14 bases between. The CDR3 loop spans 16 amino acids. Germline assignment: CDR1 MGHRA and CDR2 YSYEKL. CDR3 sequence: CASSQGGRGRNYGYTF. In DNA, the CDR3 is TGCGCCAGCAGCCAAGGAGGCAGGGGACGGAACTATGGCTACACCTTC.

The chain employs TRBV2 and TRBJ2-7; 11 nucleotides align to TRBD2. There are 18 residues in the CDR3. V dropped 6 bases and J dropped 5; count of bases not matched to a gene: 18. Germline CDR1 SNHLY, CDR2 FYNNEI. This CDR3 reads CASRYSTSGSARGDEQYF. The CDR3 DNA sequence: TGTGCCAGCAGGTATAGTACTAGCGGGAGTGCACGTGGTGACGAGCAGTACTTC. Full variable domain (outside the CDR3, taken from reference TRBV2 and TRBJ2-7): EPEVTQTPSHQVTQMGQEVILRCVPISNHLYFYWYRQILGQKVEFLVSFYNNEISEKSEIFDDQFSVERPDGSNFTLKIRSTKLEDSAMYFCASRYSTSGSARGDEQYFGPGTRLTVT.

This clone came up once. V usage is TRBV5-4 and J usage is TRBJ1-1; TRBD1 matches 12 bases. The CDR3 length is 15 residues. Looked up from germline, CDR1 is SGHNT and CDR2 is YYREEE (reference sequence). Trimming at V came to 5 bases and at J to 11 bases, leaving 13 bases not matched to a gene. The CDR3 DNA follows: TGTGCCAGCAGTCCCGGGACAGGGGGCCCCGTACGTGCTTTCTTT. Translation: CASSPGTGGPVRAFF.

The rearrangement links TRBV7-2 to TRBJ1-1; D remains unclear. The CDR3 covers 14 residues. V lost 5 bases and J lost 7, with 17 bases in between. The germline V gene has CDR1 SGHTA and CDR2 FQGNSA. The CDR3 protein is CASSLVAAAGEAFF. For the CDR3, the DNA is TGTGCCAGCAGCCTCGTAGCGGCGGCTGGTGAAGCTTTCTTT. The whole variable domain, filled in from reference TRBV7-2 and TRBJ1-1, reads GAGVSQSPSNKVTEKGKDVELRCDPISGHTALYWYRQSLGQGLEFLIYFQGNSAPDKSGLPSDRFSAERTGGSVSTLTIQRTQQEDSAVYLCASSLVAAAGEAFFGQGTRLTVV.

The chain recombines TRBV5-4 with TRBJ2-7; 8 bases fit TRBD1. Unmatched junction bases numbered 12, after V lost 0 bases and J lost 10 bases. This CDR3 has 15 amino acids. From germline, CDR1 is SGHNT and CDR2 YYREEE (reference sequence). CDR3 bases: TGTGCCAGCAGCTTGGGGGGCAGGGGGCCGAGGGGTCAGTACTTC. Its translation: CASSLGGRGPRGQYF.

The rearrangement links TRBV5-1 to TRBJ1-1; D is ambiguous. CDR1 is SGHRS and CDR2 is YFSETQ in the germline V gene. The CDR3 totals 14 residues. The V end was cut by 0 bases, the J end by 1 base, with 7 bases between. The CDR3 bases are TGCGCCAGCAGCTTGGAGGCAGGGAACACTGAAGCTTTCTTT. It codes for CASSLEAGNTEAFF.

The chain carries TRBV27 and TRBJ1-5, with D perhaps TRBD1 (5 bases). Germline V lookup: CDR1 MNHEY, CDR2 SMNVEV (reference sequence). Trimming took 0 bases from V and 0 from J, leaving 12 bases between them. CDR3 size: 17 residues. CDR3 loop: CASSLSSDRPSNQPQHF. CDR3 sequence (DNA): TGTGCCAGCAGTTTATCGAGTGACAGACCTAGCAATCAGCCCCAGCATTTT.

The gene calls are TRBV4-1 and TRBJ1-1, with D perhaps TRBD1 (5 bases). Germline CDR1 MGHRA, CDR2 YSYEKL. There are 15 residues in the CDR3. V gave up 0 bases and J gave up 1 base, with 9 bases separating them. The CDR3 sequence is CASSQEGHRNTEAFF. The DNA for the CDR3 is TGCGCCAGCAGCCAAGAAGGACACCGGAACACTGAAGCTTTCTTT.

The chain links TRBV5-6 to TRBJ1-6; TRBD1 is a possible D gene (6 bases). Germline V gives CDR1 SGHDT, CDR2 YYEEEE. This CDR3 is 15 amino acids long. V lost 3 bases to trimming and J lost 6 bases, with 13 bases between them. This chain's CDR3 is CASSWMTGPNSPLHF. CDR3 bases: TGTGCCAGCAGCTGGATGACAGGTCCTAATTCACCCCTCCACTTT. The whole variable domain, filled in from reference TRBV5-6 and TRBJ1-6, reads DAGVTQSPTHLIKTRGQQVTLRCSPKSGHDTVSWYQQALGQGPQFIFQYYEEEERQRGNFPDRFSGHQFPNYSSELNVNALLLGDSALYLCASSWMTGPNSPLHFGNGTRLTVT.

The chain recombines TRBV7-2 with TRBJ1-6; TRBD1 agrees at 8 bases. CDR1 is SGHTA and CDR2 is FQGNSA in the germline V gene. This CDR3 spans 14 amino acids. The junction had 2 bases not matched to a gene; V was cut back by 4 bases and J by 6 bases. The CDR3 reads CASSSTGANSPLHF. CDR3 nucleotide sequence: TGTGCCAGCAGCTCGACAGGGGCTAATTCACCCCTCCACTTT. Full variable domain (missing parts from reference TRBV7-2 and TRBJ1-6): GAGVSQSPSNKVTEKGKDVELRCDPISGHTALYWYRQSLGQGLEFLIYFQGNSAPDKSGLPSDRFSAERTGGSVSTLTIQRTQQEDSAVYLCASSSTGANSPLHFGNGTRLTVT.